One and the same sample provided the 15 T cell receptor beta chains below, sequenced in a study of identical twins. MiXCR, run by TCRdb on the 5' RACE reads, gives a single entry per CDR3 protein. This table has 500,000 to 650,000 distinct CDR3 sequences, roughly 7.2% appearing once. These data were also filed under a second study, of yellow fever vaccine responses in identical twins.

The specimen sequenced was PBMCs. The receptors were sampled from a woman younger than 30 in good health.

The chain has TRBV3-1 and TRBJ2-1, with 9 bases matching TRBD2. Germline CDR1 and CDR2: LGHDT and YNNKEL (reference sequence). The CDR3 spans 15 residues. V was clipped by 4 bases and J by 6 bases; unmatched bases: 7. The CDR3 DNA is TGTGCCAGCAGCCCACCCGGGCGGGGGGGCAATGAGCAGTTCTTC. Encoded protein: CASSPPGRGGNEQFF.

This clonotype was observed at least ten times. The chain combines TRBV24-1 with TRBJ2-1; TRBD2 matches at 9 bases. This CDR3 has 16 residues. V lost 4 bases and J lost 0; bases outside the gene matches: 3. Germline-derived CDR1 and CDR2 are KGHDR and SFDVKD. The CDR3, as DNA: TGTGCCACCAGTGAAATTAGCGGGAGCTCCTACAATGAGCAGTTCTTC. Its translation: CATSEISGSSYNEQFF.

Of note for this clonotype: At one end, the junction sequence differs from germline, possibly due to a read error. V gene TRBV3-1 combines with J gene TRBJ2-5; 8 nucleotides line up with TRBD1. This CDR3 has 15 amino acids. Per germline, CDR1 LGHDT and CDR2 YNNKEL (reference sequence). The CDR3 DNA is TGTGCCACCAGCCAAGATTTAACAGGGGGTGAGACCCAGTACTTC. It is translated as CATSQDLTGGETQYF.

This chain connects TRBV4-1 to TRBJ2-5; D call uncertain. The germline CDR1 and CDR2 sequences are MGHRA and YSYEKL. V lost 3 bases, J lost 7 bases, and 12 bases lay in between. The CDR3 loop spans 13 amino acids. For the CDR3, the DNA is TGCGCCAGCAGCCAGGGAATAGAAGGGACCCAGTACTTC. It is translated as CASSQGIEGTQYF.

This clonotype was found many times. Its ends do not fully match the called genes, so a read error is possible. The chain combines TRBV10-3 with TRBJ1-2; a weak D match, TRBD1 (6 bases). Germline V gene lookup returns CDR1 ENHRY and CDR2 SYGVKD. This CDR3 spans 13 amino acids. CDR3 in amino acids: CAISEPGGYDYTF. The CDR3 nucleotides read TGTGCCATCAGTGAGCCCGGGGGCTATGACTACACCTTC.

J is TRBJ1-2 and V is TRBV20-1, with D maybe TRBD1 (6 bases). Germline CDR1 is DFQATT and CDR2 is SNEGSKA (reference sequence). Deletions cut 0 bases from V and 2 bases from J, with 13 bases between. The CDR3 spans 15 residues. In DNA, the CDR3 is TGCAGTGCTAGAGATCCCCGGACAGAGAACTATGGCTACACCTTC. Its translation is CSARDPRTENYGYTF.

Here the CDR3 DNA reads TGTGCCAGCAGCTTAGAGTTCCCGCATAGTTCCTATAATTCACCCCTCCACTTT. Residues: CASSLEFPHSSYNSPLHF. The chain has TRBV7-8 and TRBJ1-6, with unresolved D. Germline CDR1 SGHVS, CDR2 FQNEAQ. Between the trimmed V and J ends, which lost 1 base and 1 base, there was a span of 14 bases. The CDR3 spans 18 residues. Together with reference TRBV7-8 and TRBJ1-6, the CDR3 gives the full variable domain: GAGVSQSPRYKVAKRGQDVALRCDPISGHVSLFWYQQALGQGPEFLTYFQNEAQLDKSGLPSDRFFAERPEGSVSTLKIQRTQQEDSAVYLCASSLEFPHSSYNSPLHFGNGTRLTVT.

A few counts support this clonotype. The gene calls are TRBV5-5 and TRBJ2-3; 12 bases are shared with TRBD1. CDR1 SGHKS and CDR2 YYEKEE come from the germline V gene (reference sequence). Trimming removed 4 bases from V and 4 bases from J; junction bases left unmatched: 10. This CDR3 has 17 residues. CDR3: CASSHRDRGQGADTQYF. The CDR3 DNA reads as TGTGCCAGCAGCCACCGGGACAGGGGGCAGGGGGCAGATACGCAGTATTTT.

The rearrangement uses TRBV12-3 or TRBV12-4 and TRBJ2-4; 10 bases are shared with TRBD2. The J segment lost 3 bases and the V segment lost 1 base, leaving 6 bases of the junction unmatched. The CDR3 consists of 17 residues. CDR3 DNA: TGTGCCAGCAGTTTAGGGCGGACTAGCGGCAACAAAAACATTCAGTACTTC. This translates into CASSLGRTSGNKNIQYF.

This clonotype showed up many times. This chain links TRBV10-2 with TRBJ1-5; D is unclear. Trimming left V 0 bases short and J 0 bases short, with 6 bases between. Germline CDR1 is WSHSY and CDR2 is SAAADI. This CDR3 spans 15 amino acids. CDR3 bases: TGCGCCAGCAGTGAGTCAGTACATAGCAATCAGCCCCAGCATTTT. It encodes CASSESVHSNQPQHF.

The chain combines TRBV12-3 or TRBV12-4 with TRBJ2-7; no clear D. The CDR3 sequence is 15 residues long. V gave up 7 bases and J gave up 3 bases, with 19 bases separating them. CDR3 sequence (DNA): TGTGCCAGCACCTTTAGATCCGAACAGCTCTACGAGCAGTACTTC. This codes for CASTFRSEQLYEQYF.

The rearrangement uses TRBV7-6 and TRBJ1-1; a possible D gene is TRBD1 (6 bases). With 5 bases removed from V and 4 bases from J, the gap between germline ends came to 17 bases. The CDR3 sequence is 15 residues long. Germline V gives CDR1 SGHVS, CDR2 FNYEAQ. CDR3 amino acids: CASSQGTWGTTEAFF. The CDR3 region has the DNA TGTGCCAGCAGCCAAGGGACATGGGGAACCACTGAAGCTTTCTTT.

This clonotype occurred a few times. CDR3 nucleotides: TGTGCCAGCAGCTCTCATGGGAACGTCAGGGGAGGAGAGACCCAGTACTTC. It translates to CASSSHGNVRGGETQYF. The chain employs TRBV7-8 and TRBJ2-5; TRBD1 or TRBD2 may be the D gene (6 bases each). The CDR3 spans 17 residues. The ends were cut back, 4 bases at V and 4 bases at J, with 22 bases in the middle. Germline V gene lookup returns CDR1 SGHVS and CDR2 FQNEAQ.

This chain connects TRBV7-6 to TRBJ2-2, with 9 bases identical to TRBD2. Germline V gene sequence: CDR1 SGHVS, CDR2 FNYEAQ. This CDR3 contains 16 residues. With V trimmed by 5 bases and J by 2 bases, 6 bases remained unmatched. DNA for the CDR3: TGTGCCAGCAGCGCGAATAGCGGGAGTAACACCGGGGAGCTGTTTTTT. Encoded protein: CASSANSGSNTGELFF.

This clonotype was seen a few times. The chain couples TRBV20-1 to TRBJ2-5, with 10 bases that match TRBD1. V was pared by 8 bases and J by 4 bases, with 7 bases of the junction left unmatched. Per germline, CDR1 DFQATT and CDR2 SNEGSKA (reference sequence). The CDR3 is 13 residues long. In DNA, the CDR3 is TGCAGTACCGGGACAGGGGCGGGAGAGACCCAGTACTTC. This codes for CSTGTGAGETQYF.